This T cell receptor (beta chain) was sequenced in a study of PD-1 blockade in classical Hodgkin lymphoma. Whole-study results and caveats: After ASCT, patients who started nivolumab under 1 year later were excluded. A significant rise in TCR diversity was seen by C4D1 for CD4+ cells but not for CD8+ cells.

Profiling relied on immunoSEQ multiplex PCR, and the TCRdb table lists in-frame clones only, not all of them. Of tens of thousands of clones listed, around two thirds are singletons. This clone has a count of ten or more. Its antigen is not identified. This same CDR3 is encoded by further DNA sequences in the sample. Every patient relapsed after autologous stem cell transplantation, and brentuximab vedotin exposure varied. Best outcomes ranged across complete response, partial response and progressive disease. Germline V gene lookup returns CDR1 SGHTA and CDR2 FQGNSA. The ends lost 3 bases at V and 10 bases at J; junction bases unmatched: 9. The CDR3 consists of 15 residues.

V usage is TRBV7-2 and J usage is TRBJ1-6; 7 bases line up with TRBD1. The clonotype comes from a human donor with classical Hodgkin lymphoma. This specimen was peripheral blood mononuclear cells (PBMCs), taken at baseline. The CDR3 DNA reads TGTGCCAGCAGCTTGTACAGGGGCTCAAGGTCACCCCTCCACTTT. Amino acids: CASSLYRGSRSPLHF.